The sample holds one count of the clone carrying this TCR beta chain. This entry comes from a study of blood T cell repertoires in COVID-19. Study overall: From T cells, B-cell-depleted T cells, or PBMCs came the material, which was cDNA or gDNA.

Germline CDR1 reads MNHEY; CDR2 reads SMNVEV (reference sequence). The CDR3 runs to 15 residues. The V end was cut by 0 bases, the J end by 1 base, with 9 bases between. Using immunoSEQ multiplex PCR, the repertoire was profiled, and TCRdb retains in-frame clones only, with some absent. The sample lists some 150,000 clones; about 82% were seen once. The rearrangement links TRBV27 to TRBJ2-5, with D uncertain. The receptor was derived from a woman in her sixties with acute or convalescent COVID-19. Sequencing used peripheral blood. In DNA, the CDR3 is TGTGCCAGCAGTTTATCTTCGGGTTCCCAAGAGACCCAGTACTTC. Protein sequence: CASSLSSGSQETQYF.